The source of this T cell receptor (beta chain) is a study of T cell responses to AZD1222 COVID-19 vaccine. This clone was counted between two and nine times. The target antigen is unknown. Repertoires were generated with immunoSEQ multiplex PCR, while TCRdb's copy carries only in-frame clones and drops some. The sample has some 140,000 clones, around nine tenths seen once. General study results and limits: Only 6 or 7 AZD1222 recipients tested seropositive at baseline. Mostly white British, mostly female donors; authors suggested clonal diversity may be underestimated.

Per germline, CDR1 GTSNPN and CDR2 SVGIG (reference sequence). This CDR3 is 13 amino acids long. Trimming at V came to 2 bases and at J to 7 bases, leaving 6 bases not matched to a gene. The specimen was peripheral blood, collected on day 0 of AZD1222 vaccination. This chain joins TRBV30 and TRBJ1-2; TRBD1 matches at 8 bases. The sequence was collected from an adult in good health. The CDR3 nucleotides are TGTGCCTGGAGTCTTGGACAGGGCTCTGGCTACACCTTC. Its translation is CAWSLGQGSGYTF.